The present T cell receptor (beta chain) was sequenced within a study of blood T cell repertoires in COVID-19. Per the authors' pipeline: Quantification of nucleated cells was approximated via reference gene primer amplification. Measured with immunoSEQ multiplex PCR; TCRdb has only the in-frame clones, and not every one. The DNA gave D and trimming, while V, J and clone size come from that table. This table has approximately 180,000 clones, roughly 80% appearing once. The germline gives CDR1 SGHNT, CDR2 YYREEE (reference sequence). J was trimmed by 1 base and V by 3 bases; bases with no gene match: 7. This CDR3 region has 16 residues. This clone turned up a few times.

The J gene is TRBJ2-5, the V gene TRBV5-4; 9 bases are a match to TRBD2. The sequence came from a woman in her 50s who had recovered from COVID-19. The sequenced sample was PBMCs or T cells enriched from blood (not recorded which). The CDR3 sequence is CASSWGPTSGQETQYF. The CDR3 bases are TGTGCCAGCAGCTGGGGACCGACTAGCGGCCAAGAGACCCAGTACTTC.